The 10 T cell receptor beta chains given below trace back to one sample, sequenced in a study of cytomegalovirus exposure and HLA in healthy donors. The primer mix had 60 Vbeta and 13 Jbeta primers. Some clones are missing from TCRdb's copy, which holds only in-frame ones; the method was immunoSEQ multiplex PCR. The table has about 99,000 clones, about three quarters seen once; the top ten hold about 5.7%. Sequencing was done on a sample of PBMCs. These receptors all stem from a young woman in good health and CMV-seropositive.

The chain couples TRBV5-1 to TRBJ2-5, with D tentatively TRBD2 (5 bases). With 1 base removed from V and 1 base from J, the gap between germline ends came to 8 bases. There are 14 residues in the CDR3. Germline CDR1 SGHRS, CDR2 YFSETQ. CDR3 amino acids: CASSLSGSQETQYF. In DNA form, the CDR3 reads TGCGCCAGCAGCTTGAGCGGCAGCCAAGAGACCCAGTACTTC.

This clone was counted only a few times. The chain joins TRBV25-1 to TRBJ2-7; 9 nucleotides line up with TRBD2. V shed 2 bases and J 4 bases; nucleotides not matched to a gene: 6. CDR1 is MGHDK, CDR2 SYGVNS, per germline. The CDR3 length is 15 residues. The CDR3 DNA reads TGTGCCAGCAGTGAACATAGCGGGAGTGTTTACGAGCAGTACTTC. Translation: CASSEHSGSVYEQYF.

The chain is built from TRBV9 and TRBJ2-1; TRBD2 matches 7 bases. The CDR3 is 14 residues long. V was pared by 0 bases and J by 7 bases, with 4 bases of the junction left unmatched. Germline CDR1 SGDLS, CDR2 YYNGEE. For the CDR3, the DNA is TGTGCCAGCAGCGTAGGACTAGCAATGAATGAGCAGTTCTTC. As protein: CASSVGLAMNEQFF.

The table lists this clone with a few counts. The CDR3 reads CAWSAVGPPSSNQPQHF. The CDR3 DNA reads as TGTGCCTGGAGCGCCGTGGGGCCACCCTCTAGCAATCAGCCCCAGCATTTT. The genes are TRBV30 and TRBJ1-5, with a weak D call TRBD1 (5 bases). Germline V lookup: CDR1 GTSNPN, CDR2 SVGIG (reference sequence). Trimming took off 3 bases at V and 0 bases at J, with 18 bases between the two ends. The CDR3 is made up of 17 amino acids.

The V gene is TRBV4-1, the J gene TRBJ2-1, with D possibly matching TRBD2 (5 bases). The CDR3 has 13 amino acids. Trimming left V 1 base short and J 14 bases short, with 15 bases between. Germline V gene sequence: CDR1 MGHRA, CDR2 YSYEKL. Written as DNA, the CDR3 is TGCGCCAGCAGCCAAGGCCGCGGCCCCGGGGAGTTCTTC. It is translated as CASSQGRGPGEFF.

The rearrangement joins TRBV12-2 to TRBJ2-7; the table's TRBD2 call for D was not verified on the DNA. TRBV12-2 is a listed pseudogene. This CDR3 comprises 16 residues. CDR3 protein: CASRTHGTSVSYEQYF. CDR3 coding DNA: TGTGCAAGTCGCACCCACGGGACTAGCGTTTCCTACGAGCAGTACTTC.

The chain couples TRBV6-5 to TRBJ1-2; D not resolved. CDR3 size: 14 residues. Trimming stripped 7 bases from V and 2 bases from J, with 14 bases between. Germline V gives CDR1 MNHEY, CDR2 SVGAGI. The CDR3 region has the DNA TGTGCCAGCACCCGACCACTATCAAACTATGGCTACACCTTC. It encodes CASTRPLSNYGYTF.

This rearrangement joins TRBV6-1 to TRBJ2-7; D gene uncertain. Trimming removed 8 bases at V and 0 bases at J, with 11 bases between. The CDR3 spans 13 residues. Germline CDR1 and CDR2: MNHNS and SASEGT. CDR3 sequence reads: CASFRPSSYEQYF. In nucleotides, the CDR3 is TGTGCCAGCTTCAGGCCGAGCTCCTACGAGCAGTACTTC.

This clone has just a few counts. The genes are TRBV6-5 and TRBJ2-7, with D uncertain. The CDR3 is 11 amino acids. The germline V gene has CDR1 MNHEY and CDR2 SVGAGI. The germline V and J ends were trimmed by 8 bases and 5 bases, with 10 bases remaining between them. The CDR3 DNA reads TGTGCCAGCCATTGGCAGAACGAGCAGTACTTC. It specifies CASHWQNEQYF.

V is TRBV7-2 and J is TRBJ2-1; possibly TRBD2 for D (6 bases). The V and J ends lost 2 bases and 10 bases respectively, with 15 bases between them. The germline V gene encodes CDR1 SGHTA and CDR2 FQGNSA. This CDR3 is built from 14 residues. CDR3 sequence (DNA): TGTGCCAGCAGCTTATCTTTAGTACGGGAGGAGCAGTTCTTC. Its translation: CASSLSLVREEQFF.